The 21 T cell receptor beta chains below all came from one sample that was sequenced in a study of blood T cell repertoires in COVID-19. Clones were sequenced by immunoSEQ multiplex PCR, and TCRdb holds only the in-frame ones, with some missing. The sample records approximately 220,000 clones, roughly 86% being singletons. The material sequenced was PBMCs or T cells enriched from blood (not recorded which). All receptors derive from a woman in her 30s with acute COVID-19.

The V call is TRBV7-2, the J call TRBJ2-3; D is possibly TRBD1 (6 bases). This CDR3 region has 16 residues. The germline V and J ends were trimmed by 5 bases and 6 bases, with 21 bases remaining between them. Germline CDR1 is SGHTA and CDR2 is FQGNSA. The CDR3 DNA follows: TGTGCCAGCAGCGATAGGCTGGGGGCTTATTTGGATACGCAGTATTTT. Protein sequence: CASSDRLGAYLDTQYF.

This clone was observed a few times. V usage is TRBV11-2 and J usage is TRBJ1-2, with D maybe TRBD1 (6 bases). The CDR3 covers 18 residues. Trimming took off 5 bases at V and 5 bases at J, with 27 bases between the two ends. The germline gives CDR1 SGHAT, CDR2 FQNNGV. The CDR3 is CASSALRPSGGRGYGYTF. CDR3 nucleotide sequence: TGTGCCAGCAGCGCACTTAGGCCTTCTGGGGGCAGGGGATATGGCTACACCTTC.

The V and J genes are TRBV2 and TRBJ2-5, with 10 nucleotides matching TRBD1. The CDR3 length is 15 residues. Germline CDR1 reads SNHLY; CDR2 reads FYNNEI. J gave up 4 bases and V 1 base, and 3 bases lay outside the gene matches. CDR3 coding DNA: TGTGCCAGCAGTGAAGGGGGACAGGGGTCAGAGACCCAGTACTTC. It is translated as CASSEGGQGSETQYF.

The chain is built from TRBV28 and TRBJ2-2, with 7 bases lining up with TRBD1. V was clipped by 5 bases and J by 7 bases; unmatched bases: 7. Germline assignment: CDR1 MDHEN and CDR2 SYDVKM. The CDR3 length is 14 residues. CDR3 protein: CASSQTGSGGELFF. The CDR3 DNA is TGTGCCAGCAGTCAGACAGGGTCGGGCGGGGAGCTGTTTTTT.

The CDR3 DNA follows: TGTGCCAGCAGTGATGCCGGGACAGGGAGCTACGAGCAGTACTTC. Translation: CASSDAGTGSYEQYF. The chain has TRBV6-1 and TRBJ2-7, with 9 bases identical to TRBD1. This CDR3 comprises 15 residues. Germline loops: CDR1 MNHNS, CDR2 SASEGT. V shed 3 bases and J 3 bases; nucleotides not matched to a gene: 6.

The chain carries TRBV28 and TRBJ1-5, with 9 bases matching TRBD1. The CDR3 contains 14 residues. Germline loops: CDR1 MDHEN, CDR2 SYDVKM. Unmatched junction bases numbered 7, after V lost 6 bases and J lost 7 bases. The CDR3 reads CASSPGQGSQPQHF. In DNA, the CDR3 is TGTGCCAGCAGCCCGGGACAGGGTTCCCAGCCCCAGCATTTT.

The chain uses TRBV10-3 and TRBJ1-4, with TRBD1 matching over 9 bases. The CDR3 length is 13 residues. V gave up 7 bases and J gave up 5 bases; unmatched junction bases: 2. Germline CDR1 ENHRY, CDR2 SYGVKD. CDR3 sequence reads: CAIKGQGNEKLFF. The DNA of the CDR3 is TGTGCCATCAAGGGACAGGGAAATGAAAAACTGTTTTTT.

There are a few counts of this clone. The chain couples TRBV6-5 to TRBJ2-1; D is ambiguous. Germline CDR1 is MNHEY and CDR2 is SVGAGI. V was cut by 8 bases and J by 0 bases, with 8 bases left in between. The CDR3 spans 13 residues. CDR3 sequence reads: CASRLSSYNEQFF. For the CDR3, the DNA is TGTGCCAGCCGACTTAGCTCCTACAATGAGCAGTTCTTC.

This clone was recorded a few times. V and J are TRBV7-9 and TRBJ1-3; D is ambiguous. Trimming shortened V by 2 bases and J by 2 bases, and 16 bases separated the two germline ends. The germline V gene encodes CDR1 SEHNR and CDR2 FQNEAQ (reference sequence). This CDR3 has 17 amino acids. DNA of the CDR3: TGTGCCAGCAGCTTATCGTCCCCGGTGATAGCTGGAAACACCATATATTTT. Translated: CASSLSSPVIAGNTIYF.

In nucleotides, the CDR3 is TGTGCCAGCAGCCGTTCGGGACACCCGTCCCAAGAGACCCAGTACTTC. This translates into CASSRSGHPSQETQYF. The V gene is TRBV14, the J gene TRBJ2-5, with D maybe TRBD1 (6 bases). The germline CDR1 and CDR2 sequences are SGHDN and FVKESK. The length of the CDR3 is 16 residues. V was cut by 4 bases and J by 1 base, with 16 bases left in between.

The chain uses TRBV28 and TRBJ1-4; D is undetermined. CDR3 size: 16 residues. V lost 5 bases and J lost 1, with 14 bases in between. The V gene's germline CDR1 is MDHEN and CDR2 SYDVKM. The CDR3, as DNA: TGTGCCAGCAGTCTTCCTCCGGGTCTAACTAATGAAAAACTGTTTTTT. It yields the protein CASSLPPGLTNEKLFF.

V gene TRBV7-6 combines with J gene TRBJ2-5, with D unclear. The CDR3 covers 14 residues. Germline V gene lookup returns CDR1 SGHVS and CDR2 FNYEAQ. V was trimmed by 3 bases and J by 2 bases, leaving 10 bases between them. This CDR3 is CASSFDTLQETQYF. CDR3 bases: TGTGCCAGCAGCTTCGACACGTTGCAAGAGACCCAGTACTTC.

The chain is built from TRBV6-2 or TRBV6-3 and TRBJ2-1, with D unresolved. The CDR3 consists of 12 residues. CDR1 is MNHEY and CDR2 is SVGEGT in the germline V gene. Trimming shortened V by 6 bases and J by 5 bases, and 8 bases separated the two germline ends. The CDR3 here is CASSRADNEQFF. CDR3 bases: TGTGCCAGCAGCCGGGCCGACAATGAGCAGTTCTTC.

The gene calls are TRBV11-2 and TRBJ2-5, with D unclear. Per germline, CDR1 SGHAT and CDR2 FQNNGV. The ends were cut back, 3 bases at V and 5 bases at J, with 4 bases in the middle. The CDR3 covers 11 residues. The CDR3 bases are TGTGCCAGCAGCTTCTTGGAGACCCAGTACTTC. Translating it yields CASSFLETQYF.

This chain joins TRBV6-5 and TRBJ1-6; D might be TRBD1 (5 bases). Germline V gene data show CDR1 as MNHEY and CDR2 as SVGAGI. The V end lost 6 bases, the J end lost 8 bases, and 14 bases lay between the germline ends. This CDR3 spans 14 amino acids. The CDR3 nucleotides are TGTGCCAGCAGGTTGCAGGGTTTGGATTCACCCCTCCACTTT. Translating gives CASRLQGLDSPLHF.

The V and J genes are TRBV5-8 and TRBJ2-2, with D unclear. Looked up from germline, CDR1 is SGHTS and CDR2 is YDEGEE. This CDR3 region has 13 residues. Trimming left V 0 bases short and J 7 bases short, with 7 bases between. The CDR3 spells CASSLDRVGELFF. The CDR3 nucleotides are TGTGCCAGCAGCTTGGATCGTGTCGGGGAGCTGTTTTTT.

The V and J genes are TRBV6-5 and TRBJ2-1, with D uncertain. This CDR3 is built from 15 residues. The V gene's germline CDR1 is MNHEY and CDR2 SVGAGI. Between the trimmed V and J ends, which lost 2 bases and 1 base, there was a span of 9 bases. CDR3 coding DNA: TGTGCCAGCAGTTACGAGGCGCGGTCCTACAATGAGCAGTTCTTC. Amino acid sequence: CASSYEARSYNEQFF.

The V gene is TRBV7-2, the J gene TRBJ1-1, with 7 bases lining up with TRBD1. V shed 4 bases and J 6 bases; nucleotides not matched to a gene: 8. The CDR3 is 14 residues long. CDR1 and CDR2 (germline): SGHTA, FQGNSA. The CDR3 nucleotides read TGTGCCAGCAGCTCAGACAGGGAAAATCCTGAAGCTTTCTTT. Encoded protein: CASSSDRENPEAFF.

The rearrangement links TRBV9 to TRBJ1-2; 9 bases agree with TRBD1. The CDR3 covers 14 residues. The V segment lost 0 bases and the J segment 8 bases; nucleotides outside the gene matches: 5. Germline CDR1 and CDR2: SGDLS and YYNGEE. The CDR3, as DNA: TGTGCCAGCAGCGTAGTTGATGACAGGGGGGGCTACACCTTC. This codes for CASSVVDDRGGYTF.

The rearrangement links TRBV30 to TRBJ1-2; D gene unclear. Trimming stripped 4 bases from V and 7 bases from J, with 10 bases between. Germline V gene sequence: CDR1 GTSNPN, CDR2 SVGIG (reference sequence). This CDR3 has 11 amino acids. CDR3 in DNA: TGTGCCTGGACGGTTGGGCCTGGCTACACCTTC. This sequence encodes CAWTVGPGYTF.

The V and J genes are TRBV27 and TRBJ2-5; a possible D gene is TRBD1 (6 bases). This CDR3 has 14 amino acids. Germline assignment: CDR1 MNHEY and CDR2 SMNVEV (reference sequence). Trimming took 5 bases from V and 1 from J, leaving 11 bases between them. CDR3 coding DNA: TGTGCCAGCAGTCAGCGACAGGTCCAAGAGACCCAGTACTTC. Translating it yields CASSQRQVQETQYF.